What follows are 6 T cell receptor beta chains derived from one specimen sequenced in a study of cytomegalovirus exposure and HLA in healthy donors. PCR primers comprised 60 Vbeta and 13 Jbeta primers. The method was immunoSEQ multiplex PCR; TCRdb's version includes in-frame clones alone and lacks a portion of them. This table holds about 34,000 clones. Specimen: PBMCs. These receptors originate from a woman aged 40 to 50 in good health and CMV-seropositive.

The CDR3 sequence is CASSLDREETQYF. The CDR3, as DNA: TGTGCCAGTAGTTTGGACAGGGAAGAGACCCAGTACTTC. This chain joins TRBV19 and TRBJ2-5; 8 nucleotides align to TRBD1. Germline V gene lookup returns CDR1 LNHDA and CDR2 SQIVND (reference sequence). With V trimmed by 5 bases and J by 3 bases, 2 bases remained unmatched. CDR3 size: 13 residues.

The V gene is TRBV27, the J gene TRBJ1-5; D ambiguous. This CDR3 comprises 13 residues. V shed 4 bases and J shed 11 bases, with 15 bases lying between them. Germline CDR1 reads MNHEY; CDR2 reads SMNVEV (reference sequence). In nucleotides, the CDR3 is TGTGCCAGCAGTTACTCCCCGGTCATGGCCCAGCATTTT. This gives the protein CASSYSPVMAQHF.

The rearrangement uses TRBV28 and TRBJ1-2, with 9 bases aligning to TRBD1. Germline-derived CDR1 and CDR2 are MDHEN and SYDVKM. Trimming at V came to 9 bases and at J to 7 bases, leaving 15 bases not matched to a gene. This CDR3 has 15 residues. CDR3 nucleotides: TGTGCCAGTAGGACCCCCCGGACAGGGGAGGGTGGCTACACCTTC. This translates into CASRTPRTGEGGYTF.

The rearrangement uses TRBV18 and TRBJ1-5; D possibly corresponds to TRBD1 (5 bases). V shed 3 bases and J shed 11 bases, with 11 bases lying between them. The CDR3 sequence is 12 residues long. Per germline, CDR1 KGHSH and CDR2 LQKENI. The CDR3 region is CASSPRNRTQHF. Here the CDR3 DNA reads TGTGCCAGCTCACCGAGAAACAGGACCCAGCATTTT.

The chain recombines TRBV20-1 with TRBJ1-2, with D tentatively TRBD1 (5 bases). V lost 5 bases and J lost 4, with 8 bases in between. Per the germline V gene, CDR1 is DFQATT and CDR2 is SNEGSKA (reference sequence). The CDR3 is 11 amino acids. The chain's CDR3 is CSAGGGYGYTF. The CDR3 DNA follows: TGCAGTGCTGGGGGGGGCTATGGCTACACCTTC.

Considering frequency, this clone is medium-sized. The CDR3 loop is CASSEWSTSSGELFF. In DNA form, the CDR3 reads TGCGCCAGCAGTGAGTGGTCTACTTCTTCGGGGGAGCTGTTTTTT. The V and J genes are TRBV10-2 and TRBJ2-2; D gene unclear. The length of the CDR3 is 15 residues. Germline V gene data show CDR1 as WSHSY and CDR2 as SAAADI. V gave up 1 base and J gave up 8 bases, with 14 bases separating them.